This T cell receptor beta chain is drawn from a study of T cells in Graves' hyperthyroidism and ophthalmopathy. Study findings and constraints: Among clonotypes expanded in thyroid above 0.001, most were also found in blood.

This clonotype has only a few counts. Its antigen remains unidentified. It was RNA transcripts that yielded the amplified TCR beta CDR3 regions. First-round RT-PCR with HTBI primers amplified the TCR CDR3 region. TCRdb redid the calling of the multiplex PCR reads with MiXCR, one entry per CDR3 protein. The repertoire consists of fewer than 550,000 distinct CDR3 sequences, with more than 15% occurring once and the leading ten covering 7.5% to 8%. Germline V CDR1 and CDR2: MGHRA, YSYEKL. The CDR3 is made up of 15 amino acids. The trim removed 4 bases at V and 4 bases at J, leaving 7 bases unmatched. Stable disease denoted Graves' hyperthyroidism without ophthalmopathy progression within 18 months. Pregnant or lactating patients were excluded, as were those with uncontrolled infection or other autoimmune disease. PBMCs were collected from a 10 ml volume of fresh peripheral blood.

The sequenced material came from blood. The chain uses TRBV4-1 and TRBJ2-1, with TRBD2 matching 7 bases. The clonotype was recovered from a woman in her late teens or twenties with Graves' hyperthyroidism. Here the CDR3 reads CASSRDGGTYNEQFF. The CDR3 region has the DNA TGCGCCAGCAGCCGGGACGGGGGGACTTACAATGAGCAGTTCTTC.